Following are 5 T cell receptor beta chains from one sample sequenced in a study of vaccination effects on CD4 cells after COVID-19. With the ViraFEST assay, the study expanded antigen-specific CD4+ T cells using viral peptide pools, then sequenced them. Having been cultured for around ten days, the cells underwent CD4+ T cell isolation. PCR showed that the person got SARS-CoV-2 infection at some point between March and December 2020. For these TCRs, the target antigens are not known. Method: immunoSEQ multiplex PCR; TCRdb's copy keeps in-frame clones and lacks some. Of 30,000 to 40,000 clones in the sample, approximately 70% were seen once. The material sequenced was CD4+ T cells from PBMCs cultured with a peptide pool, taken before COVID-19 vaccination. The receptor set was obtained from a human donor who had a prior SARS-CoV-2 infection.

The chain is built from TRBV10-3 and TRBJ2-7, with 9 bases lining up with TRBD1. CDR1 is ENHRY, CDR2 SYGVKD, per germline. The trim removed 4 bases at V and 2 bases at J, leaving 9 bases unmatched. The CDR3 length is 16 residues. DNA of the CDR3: TGTGCCATCAGTGGACACCCGGGACAGGGTACCTACGAGCAGTACTTC. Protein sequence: CAISGHPGQGTYEQYF.

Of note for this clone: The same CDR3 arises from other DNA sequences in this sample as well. The CDR3 is CASSLPGGETQYF. The CDR3 DNA follows: TGCGCCAGCAGCCTCCCGGGCGGGGAGACCCAGTACTTC. V usage is TRBV5-1 and J usage is TRBJ2-5; tentative D call: TRBD2 (5 bases). Looked up from germline, CDR1 is SGHRS and CDR2 is YFSETQ. Trimming pared 4 bases from V and 5 bases from J, leaving 12 bases between. The CDR3 is made up of 13 amino acids.

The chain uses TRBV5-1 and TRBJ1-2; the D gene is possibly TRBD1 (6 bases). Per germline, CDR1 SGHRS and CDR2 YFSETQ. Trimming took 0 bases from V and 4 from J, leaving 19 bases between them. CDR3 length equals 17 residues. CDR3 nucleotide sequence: TGCGCCAGCAGCTTGGATCCGGGGGGCCGCGGTGGCTATGGCTACACCTTC. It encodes CASSLDPGGRGGYGYTF.

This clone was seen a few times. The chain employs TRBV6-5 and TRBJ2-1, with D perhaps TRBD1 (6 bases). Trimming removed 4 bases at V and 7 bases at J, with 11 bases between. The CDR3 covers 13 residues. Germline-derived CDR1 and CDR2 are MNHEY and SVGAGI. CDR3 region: CASSSLQGNEQFF. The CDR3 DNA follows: TGTGCCAGCAGTTCCCTACAGGGTAATGAGCAGTTCTTC.

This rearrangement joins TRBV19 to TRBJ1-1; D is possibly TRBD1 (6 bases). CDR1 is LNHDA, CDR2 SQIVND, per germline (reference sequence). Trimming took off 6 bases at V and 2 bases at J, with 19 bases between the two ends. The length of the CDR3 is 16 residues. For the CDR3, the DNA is TGTGCCAGTAGGGGCTTGACGGGACAACATAACACTGAAGCTTTCTTT. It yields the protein CASRGLTGQHNTEAFF.